The source of this T cell receptor beta chain is a study of T cell responses to AZD1222 COVID-19 vaccine. The wider study: Recipients boosted at about 4 weeks or about 12 weeks are pooled. Findings and caveats of the study: Sampled repertoires all dated from after the peak T cell response. Spike-wide coverage was observed for vaccine-associated CD4 TCRs, with dominant responses at 160-218 and 743-854.

As to this clone: As yet, its antigen is unknown.

V lost 1 base and J 1 base, leaving 11 bases between the germline ends. The germline gives CDR1 SGHRS, CDR2 YFSETQ. This CDR3 is built from 15 residues. Generated by immunoSEQ multiplex PCR, the TCRdb table keeps only in-frame clones and is missing some. Among about 180,000 clones listed, 75% to 90% were seen once. Source: peripheral blood, taken on day 0 of AZD1222 vaccination. The chain is built from TRBV5-1 and TRBJ1-1; D may be TRBD1 (5 bases). This TCR derives from an adult in good health. DNA of the CDR3: TGCGCCAGCAGCTTGAGCCCAGGGACGAACACTGAAGCTTTCTTT. Residues: CASSLSPGTNTEAFF.